The 21 T cell receptor beta chains below come from one sample, sequenced in a study of CD8+ T cells in alopecia areata. Sequencing relied on a cDNA template that was reverse transcribed from extracted RNA. Generated by immunoSEQ multiplex PCR, the TCRdb table keeps only in-frame clones and is missing some. The sample has approximately 140,000 clones; 87% are singletons. The starting material was CD8+ T cells sorted from blood, obtained at week 0. The receptors were gathered from a human donor with alopecia areata.

The chain recombines TRBV29-1 with TRBJ1-2; D gene ambiguous. Germline-derived CDR1 and CDR2 are SQVTM and ANQGSEA. Trimming shortened V by 4 bases and J by 3 bases, and 6 bases separated the two germline ends. CDR3 size: 11 residues. The CDR3 sequence is CSVVEDYGYTF. The CDR3 bases are TGCAGCGTTGTAGAGGACTATGGCTACACCTTC.

V usage is TRBV27 and J usage is TRBJ1-2; no clear D gene. V was pared by 7 bases and J by 4 bases, with 13 bases between. The CDR3 sequence is 13 residues long. Germline assignment: CDR1 MNHEY and CDR2 SMNVEV (reference sequence). The CDR3: CASKMNDFYGYTF. The CDR3 DNA reads as TGTGCCAGCAAAATGAATGACTTCTATGGCTACACCTTC.

This clone was seen only once. The gene calls are TRBV29-1 and TRBJ2-3; no definite D call. Trimming removed 8 bases from V and 6 bases from J, with 12 bases in between. Per germline, CDR1 SQVTM and CDR2 ANQGSEA. The CDR3 contains 11 residues. The CDR3 nucleotides read TGCAGCCCTCTGAGTGCGGATACGCAGTATTTT. Protein: CSPLSADTQYF.

This clone occurred once. The rearrangement links TRBV7-9 to TRBJ2-7; D not resolved. Germline CDR1 and CDR2: SEHNR and FQNEAQ (reference sequence). V shed 4 bases and J shed 5 bases, with 12 bases lying between them. This CDR3 is 13 amino acids long. CDR3 loop: CASSSSEENEQYF. CDR3 bases: TGTGCCAGCAGCTCCTCCGAGGAGAACGAGCAGTACTTC.

The genes are TRBV6-6 and TRBJ2-3, with D tentatively TRBD1 or TRBD2 (5 bases each). The V gene's germline CDR1 is MNHNY and CDR2 SVGAGI (reference sequence). This CDR3 has 13 residues. The V end was cut by 5 bases, the J end by 2 bases, with 8 bases between. CDR3 loop: CASSVGTTDTQYF. For the CDR3, the DNA is TGTGCCAGCAGTGTGGGGACCACAGATACGCAGTATTTT.

This rearrangement joins TRBV4-2 to TRBJ2-7; D not resolved. Trimming removed 0 bases at V and 1 base at J, with 4 bases between. Germline CDR1 and CDR2: LGHNA and YNFKEQ. The CDR3 totals 13 residues. In DNA, the CDR3 is TGTGCCAGCAGCCAAGATCGGTCCTACGAGCAGTACTTC. Its protein is CASSQDRSYEQYF.

The rearrangement joins TRBV5-4 to TRBJ2-1; D possibly corresponds to TRBD2 (5 bases). The CDR3 covers 12 residues. Per germline, CDR1 SGHNT and CDR2 YYREEE (reference sequence). V lost 5 bases and J 7 bases, leaving 10 bases between the germline ends. Here the CDR3 DNA reads TGTGCCAGCAGGGACTTGTTGAATGAGCAGTTCTTC. It specifies CASRDLLNEQFF.

The chain carries TRBV5-4 and TRBJ1-1; unclear D gene. This CDR3 has 11 residues. Between the trimmed V and J ends, which lost 5 bases and 2 bases, there was a span of 4 bases. CDR1 is SGHNT, CDR2 YYREEE, per germline (reference sequence). The CDR3 sequence: CASRTNTEAFF. Here the CDR3 DNA reads TGTGCCAGCAGGACTAACACTGAAGCTTTCTTT.

The chain employs TRBV30 and TRBJ2-1; a possible D gene is TRBD2 (5 bases). With 8 bases removed from V and 4 bases from J, the gap between germline ends came to 15 bases. The CDR3 has 13 amino acids. The germline V gene has CDR1 GTSNPN and CDR2 SVGIG (reference sequence). The CDR3 is CALWYGLYNEQFF. DNA for the CDR3: TGTGCCCTCTGGTACGGACTTTACAATGAGCAGTTCTTC.

This chain connects TRBV19 to TRBJ1-1; no clear D gene. Germline CDR1 LNHDA, CDR2 SQIVND (reference sequence). V was clipped by 6 bases and J by 8 bases, with 16 bases between them. The CDR3 is 13 amino acids. This CDR3 is CASRIPLVGEAFF. For the CDR3, the DNA is TGTGCCAGTAGGATACCCCTCGTAGGAGAAGCTTTCTTT.

This clone was counted a single time. Here the CDR3 DNA reads TGCGCCAGCAGCTTAGACACTTCAGGGGTTCAGCCCCAGCATTTT. This gives the protein CASSLDTSGVQPQHF. This chain connects TRBV5-1 to TRBJ1-5, with D perhaps TRBD1 (6 bases). Germline CDR1 SGHRS, CDR2 YFSETQ. The length of the CDR3 is 15 residues. V lost 2 bases and J lost 6, with 15 bases in between.

The chain carries TRBV19 and TRBJ1-2, with D uncertain. Germline V lookup: CDR1 LNHDA, CDR2 SQIVND (reference sequence). The ends were cut back, 0 bases at V and 4 bases at J, with 12 bases in the middle. The CDR3 covers 15 residues. The CDR3 loop reads CASSIDLGSGYGYTF. DNA of the CDR3: TGTGCCAGTAGTATAGACTTGGGCAGTGGCTATGGCTACACCTTC. The whole variable domain, filled in from reference TRBV19 and TRBJ1-2, reads DGGITQSPKYLFRKEGQNVTLSCEQNLNHDAMYWYRQDPGQGLRLIYYSQIVNDFQKGDIAEGYSVSREKKESFPLTVTSAQKNPTAFYLCASSIDLGSGYGYTFGSGTRLTVV.

The chain has TRBV2 and TRBJ2-7; 7 bases are a match to TRBD2. Looked up from germline, CDR1 is SNHLY and CDR2 is FYNNEI. Trimming at V came to 1 base and at J to 2 bases, leaving 5 bases not matched to a gene. The CDR3 has 15 amino acids. The chain's CDR3 is CASSEVIGTTYEQYF. The CDR3, as DNA: TGTGCCAGCAGTGAAGTGATCGGGACTACCTACGAGCAGTACTTC.

The CDR3 nucleotides read TGTGCCAGCTCACGCACAGGGTATGGTGACTATGGCTACACCTTC. Protein product: CASSRTGYGDYGYTF. The chain employs TRBV18 and TRBJ1-2; a weak D match, TRBD1 (6 bases). Germline V lookup: CDR1 KGHSH, CDR2 LQKENI. The V gene lost 4 bases and the J gene lost 3 bases, with 15 bases spanning the gap. This CDR3 comprises 15 residues.

The chain employs TRBV5-1 and TRBJ1-1; a possible D gene is TRBD1 (6 bases). This CDR3 comprises 14 residues. Germline values: CDR1 SGHRS, CDR2 YFSETQ. V lost 1 base, J lost 5 bases, and 12 bases lay in between. The CDR3 spells CASSLNAGATEAFF. The CDR3 DNA is TGCGCCAGCAGCTTGAATGCGGGGGCTACTGAAGCTTTCTTT.

In its sample, this clone was seen a few times. The chain carries TRBV30 and TRBJ2-7, with D perhaps TRBD2 (6 bases). Trimming left V 4 bases short and J 0 bases short, with 13 bases between. The CDR3 sequence is 14 residues long. Germline CDR1 reads GTSNPN; CDR2 reads SVGIG (reference sequence). The CDR3 is CAWKPSGFSYEQYF. For the CDR3, the DNA is TGTGCCTGGAAACCGAGCGGGTTCTCCTACGAGCAGTACTTC.

The chain carries TRBV7-9 and TRBJ2-5; D ambiguous. This CDR3 contains 16 residues. The germline V and J ends were trimmed by 5 bases and 1 base, with 17 bases remaining between them. Germline lookup yields CDR1 SEHNR and CDR2 FQNEAQ (reference sequence). The CDR3 DNA reads TGTGCCAGCAGCCCTAAGTATGCCAGGTCCCAAGAGACCCAGTACTTC. This sequence encodes CASSPKYARSQETQYF. Looking up the rest from reference TRBV7-9 and TRBJ2-5 gives the full variable domain: DTGVSQNPRHKITKRGQNVTFRCDPISEHNRLYWYRQTLGQGPEFLTYFQNEAQLEKSRLLSDRFSAERPKGSFSTLEIQRTEQGDSAMYLCASSPKYARSQETQYFGPGTRLLVL.

The V and J genes are TRBV7-6 and TRBJ2-3; D uncertain. V dropped 5 bases and J dropped 2 bases, with 8 bases sitting between them. From germline, CDR1 is SGHVS and CDR2 FNYEAQ. CDR3 length: 13 residues. In DNA form, the CDR3 reads TGTGCCAGCAGCCTCGAGCCCACAGATACGCAGTATTTT. This encodes CASSLEPTDTQYF.

The chain combines TRBV27 with TRBJ2-5; TRBD1 matches at 10 bases. Per germline, CDR1 MNHEY and CDR2 SMNVEV (reference sequence). The CDR3 consists of 15 residues. V shed 8 bases and J 3 bases; nucleotides not matched to a gene: 9. Here the CDR3 reads CASAAWTGGEETQYF. The CDR3 coding sequence is TGTGCCAGCGCGGCATGGACAGGGGGTGAAGAGACCCAGTACTTC.

About this clone itself: The CDR3 carries no conserved terminal phenylalanine or tryptophan, so it likely arises from a read error. The rearrangement joins TRBV2 to TRBJ2-7; D is undetermined. The CDR3 is made up of 12 amino acids. CDR1 SNHLY and CDR2 FYNNEI come from the germline V gene. The V end lost 11 bases, the J end lost 2 bases, and 13 bases lay between the germline ends. The CDR3 loop reads CAALTSTYEQYS. CDR3 nucleotides: TGTGCCGCCCTGACTTCTACCTACGAGCAGTACTCC.

This rearrangement joins TRBV19 to TRBJ2-7, with TRBD1 identical over 8 bases. Germline V CDR1 and CDR2: LNHDA, SQIVND (reference sequence). CDR3 length: 13 amino acids. V lost 9 bases to trimming and J lost 4 bases; unmatched junction nucleotides: 8. Here the CDR3 DNA reads TGTGCCAGCGGACAGGGAGGCGGATACGAGCAGTACTTC. This translates into CASGQGGGYEQYF.